This record covers a single T cell receptor beta chain. Its antigen is undetermined. The junction does not match germline at one end; this may be a read error. This record belongs to a study of T cells in Graves' hyperthyroidism and ophthalmopathy. Findings of the study overall: The model identified upcoming ophthalmopathy a median 6.5 months ahead of onset.

Amplification targeted TCR beta CDR3 regions from RNA transcripts. A set of HTBI primers served as the primers for a first-round RT-PCR of the TCR CDR3. TCRdb analysed the multiplex PCR reads with MiXCR anew, one entry per CDR3 protein. The table includes 550,000 to 850,000 distinct CDR3 sequences, roughly 20% detected once. CDR3 length equals 16 residues. Germline CDR1 SSHAT, CDR2 FNYEAQ (reference sequence). Source material: blood. This TCR came from a woman aged 50 to 60 with Graves' hyperthyroidism that later progressed to Graves' ophthalmopathy. The chain carries TRBV7-7 and TRBJ2-3; D may be TRBD2 (6 bases). CDR3 nucleotides: TGTGCTAGCAGCTTAGGAGTCGGGGGAGGCACAGATACGCAGTATTTT. Protein: CASSLGVGGGTDTQYF.